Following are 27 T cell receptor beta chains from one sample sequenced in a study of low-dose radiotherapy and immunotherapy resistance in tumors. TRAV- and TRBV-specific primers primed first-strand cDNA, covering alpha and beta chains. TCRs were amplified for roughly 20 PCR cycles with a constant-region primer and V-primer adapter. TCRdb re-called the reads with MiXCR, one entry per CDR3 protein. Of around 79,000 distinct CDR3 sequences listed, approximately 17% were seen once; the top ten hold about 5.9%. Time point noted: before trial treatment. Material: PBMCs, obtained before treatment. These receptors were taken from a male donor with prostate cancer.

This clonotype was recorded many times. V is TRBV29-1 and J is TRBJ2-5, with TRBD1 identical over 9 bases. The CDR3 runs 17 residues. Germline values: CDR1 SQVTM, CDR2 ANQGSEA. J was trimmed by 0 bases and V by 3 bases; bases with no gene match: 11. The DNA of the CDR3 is TGCAGCGTTGATCAGGACAGGGGAGAAGAGTACCAAGAGACCCAGTACTTC. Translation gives CSVDQDRGEEYQETQYF.

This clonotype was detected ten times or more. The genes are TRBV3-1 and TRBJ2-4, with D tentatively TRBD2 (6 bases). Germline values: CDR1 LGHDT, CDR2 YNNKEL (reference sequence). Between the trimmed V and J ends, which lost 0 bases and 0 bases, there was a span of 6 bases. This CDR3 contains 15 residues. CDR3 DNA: TGTGCCAGCAGCCAAGAGGGACTAGCCAAAAACATTCAGTACTTC. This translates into CASSQEGLAKNIQYF.

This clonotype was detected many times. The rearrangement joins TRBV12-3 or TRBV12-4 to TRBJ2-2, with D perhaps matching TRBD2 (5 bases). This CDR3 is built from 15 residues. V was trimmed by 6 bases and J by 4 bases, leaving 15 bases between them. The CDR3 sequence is CASSTRERATGELFF. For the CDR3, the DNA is TGTGCCAGCAGCACACGGGAAAGGGCCACCGGGGAGCTGTTTTTT.

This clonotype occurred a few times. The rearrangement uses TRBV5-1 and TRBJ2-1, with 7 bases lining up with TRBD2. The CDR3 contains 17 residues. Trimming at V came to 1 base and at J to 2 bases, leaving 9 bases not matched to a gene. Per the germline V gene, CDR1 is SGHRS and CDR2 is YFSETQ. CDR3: CASSLRSAGAPYNEQFF. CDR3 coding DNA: TGCGCCAGCAGCTTGCGGTCGGCGGGAGCTCCCTACAATGAGCAGTTCTTC.

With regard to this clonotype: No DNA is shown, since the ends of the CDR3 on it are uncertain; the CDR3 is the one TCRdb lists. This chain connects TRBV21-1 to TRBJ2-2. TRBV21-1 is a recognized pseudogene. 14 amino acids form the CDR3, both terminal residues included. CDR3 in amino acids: CASSRGSSPGSCFF.

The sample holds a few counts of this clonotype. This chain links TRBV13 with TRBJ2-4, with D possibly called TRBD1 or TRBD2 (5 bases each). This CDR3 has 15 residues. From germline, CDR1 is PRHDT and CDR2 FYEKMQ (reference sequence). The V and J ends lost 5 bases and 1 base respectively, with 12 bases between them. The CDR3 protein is CASSIPGTAKNIQYF. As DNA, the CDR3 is TGTGCCAGCAGCATTCCAGGGACGGCCAAAAACATTCAGTACTTC. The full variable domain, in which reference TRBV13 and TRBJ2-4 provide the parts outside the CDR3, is AAGVIQSPRHLIKEKRETATLKCYPIPRHDTVYWYQQGPGQDPQFLISFYEKMQSDKGSIPDRFSAQQFSDYHSELNMSSLELGDSALYFCASSIPGTAKNIQYFGAGTRLSVL.

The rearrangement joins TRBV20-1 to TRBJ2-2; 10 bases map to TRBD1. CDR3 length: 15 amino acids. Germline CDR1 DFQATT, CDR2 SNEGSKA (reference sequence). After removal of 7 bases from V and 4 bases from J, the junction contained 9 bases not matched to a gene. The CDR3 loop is CSVQGQGHGTGELFF. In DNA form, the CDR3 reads TGCAGTGTACAGGGACAGGGGCATGGCACCGGGGAGCTGTTTTTT.

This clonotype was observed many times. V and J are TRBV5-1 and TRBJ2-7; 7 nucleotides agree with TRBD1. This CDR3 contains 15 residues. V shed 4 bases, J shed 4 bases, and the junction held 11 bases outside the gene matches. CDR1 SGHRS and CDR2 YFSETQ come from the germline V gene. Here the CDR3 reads CASSLQGQSLYEQYF. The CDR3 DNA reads TGCGCCAGCAGCCTCCAGGGACAGAGCTTATACGAGCAGTACTTC.

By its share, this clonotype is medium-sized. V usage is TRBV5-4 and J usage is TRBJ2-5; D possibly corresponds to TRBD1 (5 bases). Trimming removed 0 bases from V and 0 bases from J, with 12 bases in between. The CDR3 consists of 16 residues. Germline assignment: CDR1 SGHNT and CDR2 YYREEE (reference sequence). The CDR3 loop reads CASSLDPKGHQETQYF. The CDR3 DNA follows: TGTGCCAGCAGCTTGGATCCAAAGGGGCACCAAGAGACCCAGTACTTC.

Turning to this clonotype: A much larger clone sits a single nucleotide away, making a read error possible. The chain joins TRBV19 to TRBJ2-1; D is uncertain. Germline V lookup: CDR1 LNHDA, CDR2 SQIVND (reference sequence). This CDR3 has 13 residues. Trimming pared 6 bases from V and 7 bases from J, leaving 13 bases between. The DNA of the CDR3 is TGTGCCAGTAGCGCTAGAATGGGGAATGAGCAGTTCTTC. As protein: CASSARMGNEQFF.

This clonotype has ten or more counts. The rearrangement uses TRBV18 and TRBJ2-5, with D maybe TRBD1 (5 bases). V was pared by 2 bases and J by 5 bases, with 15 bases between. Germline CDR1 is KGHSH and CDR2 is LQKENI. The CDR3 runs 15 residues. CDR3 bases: TGTGCCAGCTCACCATCCCAAAGGGGCGCCGAGACCCAGTACTTC. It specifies CASSPSQRGAETQYF.

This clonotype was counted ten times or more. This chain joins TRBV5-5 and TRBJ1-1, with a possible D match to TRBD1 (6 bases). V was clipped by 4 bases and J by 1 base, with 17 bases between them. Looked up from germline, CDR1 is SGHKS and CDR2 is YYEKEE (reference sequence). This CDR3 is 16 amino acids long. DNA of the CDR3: TGTGCCAGCAGCCAGAGAGGACAGTCGAAGAACACTGAAGCTTTCTTT. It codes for CASSQRGQSKNTEAFF.

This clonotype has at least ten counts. The CDR3 DNA sequence: TGTGCCAGCAGCCTCGGACAGGGTGATACCGGGGAGCTGTTTTTT. This gives the protein CASSLGQGDTGELFF. The chain uses TRBV5-4 and TRBJ2-2; TRBD1 matches 8 bases. Unmatched junction bases numbered 7, after V lost 4 bases and J lost 5 bases. Germline V gives CDR1 SGHNT, CDR2 YYREEE (reference sequence). The CDR3 covers 15 residues.

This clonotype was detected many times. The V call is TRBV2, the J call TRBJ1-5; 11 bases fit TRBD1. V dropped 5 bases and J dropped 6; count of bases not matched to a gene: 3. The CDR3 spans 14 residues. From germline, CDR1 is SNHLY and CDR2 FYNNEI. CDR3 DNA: TGTGCCAGCAGTAACGGACAGGGGGCTCAGCCCCAGCATTTT. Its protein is CASSNGQGAQPQHF. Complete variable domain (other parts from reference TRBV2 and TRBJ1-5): EPEVTQTPSHQVTQMGQEVILRCVPISNHLYFYWYRQILGQKVEFLVSFYNNEISEKSEIFDDQFSVERPDGSNFTLKIRSTKLEDSAMYFCASSNGQGAQPQHFGDGTRLSIL.

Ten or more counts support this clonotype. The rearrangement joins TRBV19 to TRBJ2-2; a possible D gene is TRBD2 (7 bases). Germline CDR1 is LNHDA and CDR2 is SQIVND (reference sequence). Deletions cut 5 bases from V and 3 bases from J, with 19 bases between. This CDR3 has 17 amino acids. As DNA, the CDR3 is TGTGCCAGTAGTCCGGGACACCGGGCGGGAGACACCGGGGAGCTGTTTTTT. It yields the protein CASSPGHRAGDTGELFF.

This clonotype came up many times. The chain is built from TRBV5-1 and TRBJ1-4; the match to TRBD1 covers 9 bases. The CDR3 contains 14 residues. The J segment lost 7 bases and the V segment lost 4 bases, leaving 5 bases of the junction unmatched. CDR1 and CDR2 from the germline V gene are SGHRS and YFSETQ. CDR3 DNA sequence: TGCGCCAGCAGCCGACAGGGGGATGGTGAAAAACTGTTTTTT. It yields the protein CASSRQGDGEKLFF.

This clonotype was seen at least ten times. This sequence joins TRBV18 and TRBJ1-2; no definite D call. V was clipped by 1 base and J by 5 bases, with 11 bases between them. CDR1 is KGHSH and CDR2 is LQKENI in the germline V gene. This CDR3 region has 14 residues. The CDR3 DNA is TGTGCCAGCTCACCACAAGGTCCAGAGTATGGCTACACCTTC. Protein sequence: CASSPQGPEYGYTF. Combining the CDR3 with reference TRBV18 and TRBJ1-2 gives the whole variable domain NAGVMQNPRHLVRRRGQEARLRCSPMKGHSHVYWYRQLPEEGLKFMVYLQKENIIDESGMPKERFSAEFPKEGPSILRIQQVVRGDSAAYFCASSPQGPEYGYTFGSGTRLTVV.

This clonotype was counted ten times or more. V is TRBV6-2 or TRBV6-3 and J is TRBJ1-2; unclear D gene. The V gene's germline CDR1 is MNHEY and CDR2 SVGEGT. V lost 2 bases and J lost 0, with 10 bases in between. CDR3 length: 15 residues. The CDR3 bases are TGTGCCAGCAGTTACAGGCCATCGGCTAACTATGGCTACACCTTC. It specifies CASSYRPSANYGYTF.

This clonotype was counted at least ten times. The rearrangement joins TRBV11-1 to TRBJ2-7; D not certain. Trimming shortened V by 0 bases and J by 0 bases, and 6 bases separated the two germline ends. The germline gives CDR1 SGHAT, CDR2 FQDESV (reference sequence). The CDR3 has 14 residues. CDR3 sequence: CASSLARISYEQYF. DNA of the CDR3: TGTGCCAGCAGCTTAGCGCGGATCTCCTACGAGCAGTACTTC.

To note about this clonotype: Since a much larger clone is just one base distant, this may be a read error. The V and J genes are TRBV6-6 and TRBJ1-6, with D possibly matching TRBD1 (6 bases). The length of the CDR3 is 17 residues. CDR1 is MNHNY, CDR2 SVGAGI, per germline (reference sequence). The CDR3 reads CASSVRQESSYNSPLNF. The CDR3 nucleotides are TGTGCCAGCAGCGTTAGACAGGAGAGCTCCTATAATTCACCCCTCAACTTT.

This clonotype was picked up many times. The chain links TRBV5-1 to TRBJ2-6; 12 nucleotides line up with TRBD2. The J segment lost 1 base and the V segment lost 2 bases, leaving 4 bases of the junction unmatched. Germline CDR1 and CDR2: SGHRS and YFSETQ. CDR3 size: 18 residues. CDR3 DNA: TGCGCCAGCAGCTTATCGACTAGCGGGAGTTCTGGGGCCAACGTCCTGACTTTC. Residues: CASSLSTSGSSGANVLTF. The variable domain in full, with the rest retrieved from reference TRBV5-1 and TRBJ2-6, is KAGVTQTPRYLIKTRGQQVTLSCSPISGHRSVSWYQQTPGQGLQFLFEYFSETQRNKGNFPGRFSGRQFSNSRSEMNVSTLELGDSALYLCASSLSTSGSSGANVLTFGAGSRLTVL.

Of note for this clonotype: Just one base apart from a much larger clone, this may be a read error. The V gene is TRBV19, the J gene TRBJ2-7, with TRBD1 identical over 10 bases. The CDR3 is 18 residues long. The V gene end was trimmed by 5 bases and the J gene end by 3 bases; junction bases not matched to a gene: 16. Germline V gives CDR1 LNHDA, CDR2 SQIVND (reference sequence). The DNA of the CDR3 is TGTGCCAGTAGTGTGAGGGACAGGGGTCATCCTGCCTACTACGAGCAGTACTTC. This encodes CASSVRDRGHPAYYEQYF.

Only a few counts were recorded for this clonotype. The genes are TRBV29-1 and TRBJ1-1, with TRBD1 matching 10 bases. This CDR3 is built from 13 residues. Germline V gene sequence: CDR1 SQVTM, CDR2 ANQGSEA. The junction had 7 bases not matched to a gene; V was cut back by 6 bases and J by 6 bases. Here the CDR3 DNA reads TGCAGCGTCGGACAGGGGGTTTTAGCTGAAGCTTTCTTT. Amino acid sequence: CSVGQGVLAEAFF.

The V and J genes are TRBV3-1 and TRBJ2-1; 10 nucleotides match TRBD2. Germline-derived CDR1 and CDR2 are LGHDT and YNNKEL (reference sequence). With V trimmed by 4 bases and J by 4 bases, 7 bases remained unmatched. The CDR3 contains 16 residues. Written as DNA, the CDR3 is TGTGCCAGCAGCCTTCACGGACTAGCGGAGTACAATGAGCAGTTCTTC. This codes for CASSLHGLAEYNEQFF.

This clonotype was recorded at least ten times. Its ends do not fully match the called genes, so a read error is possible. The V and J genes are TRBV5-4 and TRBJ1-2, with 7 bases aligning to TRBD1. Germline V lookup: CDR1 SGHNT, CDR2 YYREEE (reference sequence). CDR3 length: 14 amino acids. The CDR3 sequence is CASSLVQGDYGYTF. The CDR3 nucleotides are TGTGCCAGCAGCTTGGTGCAGGGGGACTACGGCTACACCTTC.

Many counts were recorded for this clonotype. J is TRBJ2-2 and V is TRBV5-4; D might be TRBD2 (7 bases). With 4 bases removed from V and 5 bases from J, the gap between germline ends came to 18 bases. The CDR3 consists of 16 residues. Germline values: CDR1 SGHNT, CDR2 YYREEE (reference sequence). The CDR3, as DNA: TGTGCCAGCAGCCCCAAGGGGGGGCGGGGGACCGGGGAGCTGTTTTTT. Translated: CASSPKGGRGTGELFF.

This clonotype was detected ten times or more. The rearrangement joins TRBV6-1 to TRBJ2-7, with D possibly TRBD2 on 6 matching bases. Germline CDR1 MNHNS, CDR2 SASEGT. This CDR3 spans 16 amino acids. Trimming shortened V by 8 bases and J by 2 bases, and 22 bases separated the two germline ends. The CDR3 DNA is TGTGCCAGCGGAGGAGGATGGGGGGAGCAAACCTACGAGCAGTACTTC. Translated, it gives CASGGGWGEQTYEQYF.